The 11 T cell receptor beta chains presented below share a single source sample, sequenced in a study of early T cells in non-severe SARS-CoV-2 infection. Using its own MiXCR run on the 5' RACE reads, TCRdb lists one record per CDR3 protein. Of about 39,000 distinct CDR3 sequences listed, approximately 4% were seen once; the top ten hold about 2.9%. Sequencing input: whole blood. The receptors here all came from an adult who was a healthcare worker with PCR-confirmed SARS-CoV-2 infection or an uninfected control (not recorded which).

At least ten counts were recorded for this clonotype. The rearrangement uses TRBV5-1 and TRBJ2-5; D might be TRBD1 or TRBD2, each matching 6 bases. Trimming left V 4 bases short and J 2 bases short, with 15 bases between. The CDR3 totals 15 residues. In germline, CDR1 is SGHRS, CDR2 YFSETQ. CDR3 in DNA: TGCGCCAGCAGCCCACAGGGAGGACGGCAAGAGACCCAGTACTTC. Residues: CASSPQGGRQETQYF.

This clonotype was observed at least ten times. V and J are TRBV7-6 and TRBJ2-2; D is perhaps TRBD2 (6 bases). CDR1 and CDR2 (germline): SGHVS, FNYEAQ. CDR3 length equals 17 residues. The V gene lost 1 base and the J gene lost 2 bases, with 14 bases spanning the gap. The CDR3 DNA reads TGTGCCAGCAGCTTAGTCGCGGCTAGCGCTAACACCGGGGAGCTGTTTTTT. Protein: CASSLVAASANTGELFF. Variable domain in full (rest from reference TRBV7-6 and TRBJ2-2): GAGVSQSPRYKVTKRGQDVALRCDPISGHVSLYWYRQALGQGPEFLTYFNYEAQQDKSGLPNDRFSAERPEGSISTLTIQRTEQRDSAMYRCASSLVAASANTGELFFGEGSRLTVL.

The chain links TRBV7-2 to TRBJ1-2; 10 bases map to TRBD1. CDR1 and CDR2 (germline): SGHTA, FQGNSA. V shed 3 bases, J shed 4 bases, and the junction held 2 bases outside the gene matches. The length of the CDR3 is 14 residues. This CDR3 is CASSFGTGVYGYTF. The CDR3 bases are TGTGCCAGCAGCTTTGGGACAGGGGTCTATGGCTACACCTTC.

In this sample, this clonotype turned up once. J is TRBJ2-1 and V is TRBV7-3; D gene unclear. The germline V gene has CDR1 SGHTA and CDR2 FQGTGA. V shed 1 base and J shed 7 bases, with 8 bases lying between them. This CDR3 spans 13 amino acids. The CDR3 loop is CASSLIAENEQFF. For the CDR3, the DNA is TGTGCCAGCAGCTTAATTGCGGAGAATGAGCAGTTCTTC.

This clonotype was recorded a few times. CDR3 protein: CASREWQTADTQYF. The CDR3 DNA sequence: TGTGCCAGCAGGGAGTGGCAGACAGCAGATACGCAGTATTTT. This chain connects TRBV2 to TRBJ2-3, with D possibly being TRBD1 (5 bases). CDR3 size: 14 residues. Germline V gives CDR1 SNHLY, CDR2 FYNNEI. Trimming stripped 6 bases from V and 4 bases from J, with 14 bases between. The full variable domain, completed using reference TRBV2 and TRBJ2-3, is EPEVTQTPSHQVTQMGQEVILRCVPISNHLYFYWYRQILGQKVEFLVSFYNNEISEKSEIFDDQFSVERPDGSNFTLKIRSTKLEDSAMYFCASREWQTADTQYFGPGTRLTVL.

At least ten counts were recorded for this clonotype. The chain joins TRBV4-1 to TRBJ1-4, with 8 bases matching TRBD1. The CDR3 extends over 16 amino acids. CDR1 is MGHRA, CDR2 YSYEKL, per germline. V gave up 4 bases and J gave up 1 base; unmatched junction bases: 5. The DNA of the CDR3 is TGCGCCAGCAGCCTTGGGACAGGACAAACTAATGAAAAACTGTTTTTT. Translated, it gives CASSLGTGQTNEKLFF.

This clonotype was found many times. The CDR3 sequence is CSARVGGKRDQPQHF. CDR3 DNA sequence: TGCAGTGCTAGGGTTGGGGGAAAGAGGGATCAGCCCCAGCATTTT. The chain joins TRBV20-1 to TRBJ1-5; maybe TRBD1 (5 bases). Between the trimmed V and J ends, which lost 3 bases and 5 bases, there was a span of 17 bases. The CDR3 loop spans 15 amino acids. Germline values: CDR1 DFQATT, CDR2 SNEGSKA (reference sequence).

This clonotype was observed at least ten times. This chain connects TRBV7-9 to TRBJ2-3; the match to TRBD2 covers 11 bases. Unmatched junction bases numbered 6, after V lost 5 bases and J lost 2 bases. CDR3 length: 16 amino acids. Germline CDR1 SEHNR, CDR2 FQNEAQ (reference sequence). CDR3 amino acids: CASSQGLAGFTDTQYF. CDR3 coding DNA: TGTGCCAGCAGCCAAGGACTAGCGGGCTTCACAGATACGCAGTATTTT.

This clonotype appeared many times. The V call is TRBV12-3 or TRBV12-4, the J call TRBJ2-1, with 9 bases identical to TRBD1. V lost 6 bases and J lost 5; bases outside the gene matches: 5. This CDR3 has 14 amino acids. CDR3 sequence reads: CASSRDRVDNEQFF. CDR3 nucleotides: TGTGCCAGCAGCCGGGACAGGGTTGACAATGAGCAGTTCTTC.

The sample holds a few counts of this clonotype. This chain joins TRBV7-8 and TRBJ2-3, with D unresolved. The CDR3 has 14 residues. Germline-derived CDR1 and CDR2 are SGHVS and FQNEAQ. V lost 6 bases and J 1 base, leaving 11 bases between the germline ends. The CDR3 DNA is TGTGCCAGCAGGCCCCTCGGCGGCACAGATACGCAGTATTTT. Translating it yields CASRPLGGTDTQYF.

The rearrangement links TRBV24-1 to TRBJ1-2; D remains unclear. The CDR3 sequence is 13 residues long. Trimming pared 6 bases from V and 1 base from J, leaving 8 bases between. CDR1 and CDR2 (germline): KGHDR, SFDVKD. The CDR3 region is CATSTELNYGYTF. The DNA for the CDR3 is TGTGCCACCAGTACAGAACTTAACTATGGCTACACCTTC.